This TCR beta chain was observed in a study of T cells in localized non-small cell lung cancer. General study findings and limits: Uninvolved adjacent lung showed peak T cell clonality, exceeding tumor.

The repertoire was sequenced with immunoSEQ multiplex PCR; TCRdb's copy has only in-frame clones and lacks some. The sample yields 20,000 or so clones, around nine tenths seen once. Germline values: CDR1 SGHRS, CDR2 YFSETQ. Trimming took 4 bases from V and 0 from J, leaving 7 bases between them. This CDR3 contains 13 residues. Details on this clone: Its antigen remains unknown.

The starting material was peripheral blood, obtained before any cancer treatment. This chain uses TRBV5-1 with TRBJ1-1; D is unclear. The clonotype was recovered from a woman aged 35-75 years with stage I lung adenocarcinoma. CDR3 bases: TGCGCCAGCAGCCGACAAGTGAACACTGAAGCTTTCTTT. Protein sequence: CASSRQVNTEAFF.